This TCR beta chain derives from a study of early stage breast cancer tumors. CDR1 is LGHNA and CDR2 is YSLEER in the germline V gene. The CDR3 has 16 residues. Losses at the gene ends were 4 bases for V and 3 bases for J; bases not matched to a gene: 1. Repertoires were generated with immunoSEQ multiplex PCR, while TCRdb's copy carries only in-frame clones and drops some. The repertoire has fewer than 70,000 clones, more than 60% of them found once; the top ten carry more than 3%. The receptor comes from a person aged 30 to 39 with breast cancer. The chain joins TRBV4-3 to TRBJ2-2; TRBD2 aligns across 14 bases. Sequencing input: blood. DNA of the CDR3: TGCGCCAGCAGCCGACTAGCGGGAGGGGACACCGGGGAGCTGTTTTTT. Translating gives CASSRLAGGDTGELFF.